The entry that follows covers one TCR beta chain sequence. Antigen unknown. Alongside a J-beta primer mix, a sample-barcoded 5' primer served in a second PCR lasting 7 to 11 cycles. Every cDNA was tagged by a template-switch adaptor with 12 random nucleotides. TCRdb re-called the 5' RACE reads through MiXCR, storing one row per CDR3 protein. The table has approximately 800,000 distinct CDR3 sequences, 62% seen once. V dropped 5 bases and J dropped 4 bases, with 18 bases sitting between them. Germline lookup yields CDR1 SGHTA and CDR2 FQGNSA. CDR3 size: 15 residues. There were healthy Caucasian individuals from Russia, aged roughly 6 to 90, serving as donors. The sample comes from a study of blood T cells in healthy people across ages. Study outcomes and limitations: Whereas aged donors had fewer naive CD4+ cells, long-lived donors had more of them and higher diversity.

This TCR was recovered from a man aged 25-45 years in good health. The sample taken for sequencing was blood. The gene calls are TRBV7-2 and TRBJ2-7, with D maybe TRBD1 (6 bases). CDR3 in amino acids: CASSPSAGDLYEQYF. CDR3 nucleotide sequence: TGTGCCAGCAGCCCTTCAGCAGGGGACCTTTACGAGCAGTACTTC.